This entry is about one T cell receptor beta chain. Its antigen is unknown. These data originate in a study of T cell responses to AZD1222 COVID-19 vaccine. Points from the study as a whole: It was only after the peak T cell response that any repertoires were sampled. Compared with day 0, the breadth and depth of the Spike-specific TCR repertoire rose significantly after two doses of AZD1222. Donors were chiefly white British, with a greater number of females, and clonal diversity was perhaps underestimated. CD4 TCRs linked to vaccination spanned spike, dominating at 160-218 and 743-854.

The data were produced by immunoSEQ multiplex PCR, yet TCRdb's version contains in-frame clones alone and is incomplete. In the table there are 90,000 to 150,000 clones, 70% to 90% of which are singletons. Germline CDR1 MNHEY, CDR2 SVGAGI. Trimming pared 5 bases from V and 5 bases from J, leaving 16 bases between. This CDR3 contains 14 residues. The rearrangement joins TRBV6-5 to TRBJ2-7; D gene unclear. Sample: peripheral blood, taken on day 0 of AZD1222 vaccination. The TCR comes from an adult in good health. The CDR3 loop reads CASSIRDKHHEQYF. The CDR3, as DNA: TGTGCCAGCAGTATACGCGACAAACACCACGAGCAGTACTTC.